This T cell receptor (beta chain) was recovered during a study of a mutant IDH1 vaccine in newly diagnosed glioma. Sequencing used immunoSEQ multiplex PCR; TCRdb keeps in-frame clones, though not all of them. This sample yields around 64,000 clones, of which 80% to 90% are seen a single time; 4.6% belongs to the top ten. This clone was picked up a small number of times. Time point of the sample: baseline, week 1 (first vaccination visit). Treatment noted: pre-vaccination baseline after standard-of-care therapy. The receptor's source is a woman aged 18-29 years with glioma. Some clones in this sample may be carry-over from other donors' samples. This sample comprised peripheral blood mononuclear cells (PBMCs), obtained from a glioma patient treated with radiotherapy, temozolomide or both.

The CDR3 loop reads CASSLGPSYDQPQHF. Here the CDR3 DNA reads TGTGCCAGCAGCTTAGGGCCATCCTATGATCAGCCCCAGCATTTT. V and J are TRBV7-2 and TRBJ1-5; D is ambiguous. The CDR3 loop spans 15 amino acids. The V and J ends lost 1 base and 5 bases respectively, with 12 bases between them. Germline-derived CDR1 and CDR2 are SGHTA and FQGNSA.